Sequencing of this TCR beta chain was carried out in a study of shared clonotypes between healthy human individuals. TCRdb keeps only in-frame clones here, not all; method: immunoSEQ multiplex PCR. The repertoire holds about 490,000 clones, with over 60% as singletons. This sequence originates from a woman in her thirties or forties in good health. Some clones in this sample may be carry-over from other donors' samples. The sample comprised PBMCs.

Here the CDR3 DNA reads TGTGCCAGCAGCTTAGGGCCCCAGCTAGCCAAAAACATTCAGTACTTC. It translates to CASSLGPQLAKNIQYF. The V and J genes are TRBV11-1 and TRBJ2-4; the D is unclear. The CDR3 is 16 residues long. Trimming shortened V by 1 base and J by 0 bases, and 10 bases separated the two germline ends. Germline CDR1 is SGHAT and CDR2 is FQDESV (reference sequence).